These 9 T cell receptor beta chains share one sample of origin, sequenced in a study of T cells in Graves' hyperthyroidism and ophthalmopathy. It was RNA transcripts that yielded the amplified TCR beta CDR3 regions. The HTBI set primed first-round TCR CDR3 RT-PCR. TCRdb re-analysed the multiplex PCR reads in MiXCR, keeping a single row per CDR3 protein. Among 380,000 or so distinct CDR3 sequences, approximately 13% were seen once, and the ten largest hold roughly 25%. Source material: blood. Receptors originate from a woman in her 30s with Graves' hyperthyroidism.

This clonotype was observed many times. In nucleotides, the CDR3 is TGTGCCAGCACCGGGACCGGGGTTATAGCTAACTATGGCTACACCTTC. Translating gives CASTGTGVIANYGYTF. The chain employs TRBV2 and TRBJ1-2; a weak D match, TRBD1 (5 bases). Trimming cost V 7 bases and J 0 bases, with 18 bases left between them. The germline CDR1 and CDR2 sequences are SNHLY and FYNNEI. This CDR3 has 16 amino acids.

This clonotype showed up just a few times. This rearrangement joins TRBV19 to TRBJ2-6; D might be TRBD2 (6 bases). Trimming stripped 3 bases from V and 2 bases from J, with 14 bases between. Germline V gene lookup returns CDR1 LNHDA and CDR2 SQIVND (reference sequence). This CDR3 has 17 amino acids. CDR3 bases: TGTGCCAGTAGTATTACCGGGGGTGGGGCTGGGGCCAACGTCCTGACTTTC. Translating gives CASSITGGGAGANVLTF. Full variable domain (outside the CDR3, taken from reference TRBV19 and TRBJ2-6): DGGITQSPKYLFRKEGQNVTLSCEQNLNHDAMYWYRQDPGQGLRLIYYSQIVNDFQKGDIAEGYSVSREKKESFPLTVTSAQKNPTAFYLCASSITGGGAGANVLTFGAGSRLTVL.

The J gene is TRBJ2-2, the V gene TRBV19, with 7 bases that match TRBD2. The trim removed 7 bases at V and 0 bases at J, leaving 5 bases unmatched. This CDR3 is 15 amino acids long. From germline, CDR1 is LNHDA and CDR2 SQIVND (reference sequence). CDR3 DNA sequence: TGTGCCAGTAAATCTGGGGGGGCGAACACCGGGGAGCTGTTTTTT. Amino acid sequence: CASKSGGANTGELFF.

The gene calls are TRBV28 and TRBJ2-2; D is unresolved. Germline CDR1 and CDR2: MDHEN and SYDVKM. V lost 3 bases to trimming and J lost 6 bases, with 8 bases between them. This CDR3 has 13 residues. The CDR3: CASSFSVAGELFF. In DNA, the CDR3 is TGTGCCAGCAGTTTTTCAGTCGCCGGGGAGCTGTTTTTT.

This clonotype has a handful of counts. The rearrangement joins TRBV2 to TRBJ2-5, with D possibly being TRBD1 (6 bases). CDR3 length: 15 residues. The ends were cut back, 6 bases at V and 1 base at J, with 15 bases in the middle. From germline, CDR1 is SNHLY and CDR2 FYNNEI. In DNA form, the CDR3 reads TGTGCCAGCAGCCTACACCGACAGGCCCAAGAGACCCAGTACTTC. It is translated as CASSLHRQAQETQYF.

This clonotype came up many times. The chain links TRBV28 to TRBJ2-3; the D is unclear. Germline CDR1 MDHEN, CDR2 SYDVKM. CDR3 length equals 16 residues. V was cut by 7 bases and J by 2 bases, with 19 bases left in between. DNA of the CDR3: TGTGCCAGCACCCCTGGTGGAAGGGCCCACACAGATACGCAGTATTTT. It specifies CASTPGGRAHTDTQYF.

CDR3 region: CASRRGQDQPQHF. CDR3 nucleotides: TGTGCCAGCAGACGGGGCCAAGACCAGCCCCAGCATTTT. The chain employs TRBV12-3 or TRBV12-4 and TRBJ1-5, with D perhaps matching TRBD1 (5 bases). This CDR3 has 13 residues. With 6 bases removed from V and 7 bases from J, the gap between germline ends came to 13 bases.

Concerning this clonotype: This may stem from a read error, because a much larger clone lies one nucleotide away. A read error is likely, as this CDR3 ends without the conserved phenylalanine or tryptophan. The chain has TRBV6-4 and TRBJ1-2; 8 bases agree with TRBD1. After removal of 8 bases from V and 8 bases from J, the junction contained 16 bases not matched to a gene. Germline V gene data show CDR1 as MRHNA and CDR2 as SNTAGT. The CDR3 runs 15 residues. CDR3 coding DNA: TGTGCCAGCTCACCGGACGGGACAGGCGTCAGGGGCTACACCCTC. This sequence encodes CASSPDGTGVRGYTL.

The chain has TRBV27 and TRBJ2-3; tentative D call: TRBD1 (6 bases). This CDR3 comprises 15 residues. Germline V gives CDR1 MNHEY, CDR2 SMNVEV (reference sequence). V was trimmed by 2 bases and J by 6 bases, leaving 15 bases between them. CDR3 sequence (DNA): TGTGCCAGCAGTTTAATCACCCAAAGGGGGGATACGCAGTATTTT. Protein sequence: CASSLITQRGDTQYF.